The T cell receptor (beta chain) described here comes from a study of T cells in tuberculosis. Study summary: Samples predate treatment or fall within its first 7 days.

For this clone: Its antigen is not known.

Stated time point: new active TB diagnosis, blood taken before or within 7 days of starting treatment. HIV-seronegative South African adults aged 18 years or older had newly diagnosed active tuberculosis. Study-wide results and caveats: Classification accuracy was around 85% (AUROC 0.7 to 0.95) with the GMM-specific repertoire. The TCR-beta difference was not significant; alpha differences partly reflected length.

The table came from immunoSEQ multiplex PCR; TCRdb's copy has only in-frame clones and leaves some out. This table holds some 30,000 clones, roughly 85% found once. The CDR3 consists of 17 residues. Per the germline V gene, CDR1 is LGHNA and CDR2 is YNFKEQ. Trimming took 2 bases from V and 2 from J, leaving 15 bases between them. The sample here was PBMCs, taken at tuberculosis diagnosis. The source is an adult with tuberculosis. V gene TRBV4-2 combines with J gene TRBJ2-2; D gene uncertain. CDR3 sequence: CASSQSEESDNTGELFF. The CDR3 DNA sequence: TGTGCCAGCAGCCAAAGTGAAGAAAGCGATAACACCGGGGAGCTGTTTTTT.